A selection of T cell receptor beta chains follows, all from one sample in a study of T cell responses to AZD1222 COVID-19 vaccine. The data were produced by immunoSEQ multiplex PCR, yet TCRdb's version contains in-frame clones alone and is incomplete. The sample lists over 65,000 clones, more than 70% occurring once. This material consisted of peripheral blood, taken 28 days after the second AZD1222 dose. The receptors shown here come from an adult who received the AZD1222 COVID-19 vaccine. The CDR3 runs from the conserved cysteine through the conserved F or W. Each record gives: J gene, V gene, D gene, clone size, CDR3 DNA, CDR3 protein. The D gene is left open where the match is weak. Expanded clones are given a class, and other clones once, few, many or no size at all.

j_gene: TRBJ2-1
v_gene: TRBV9
d_gene: TRBD2
abundance: NA
CDR3nt: TGTGCCAGCGCCGCCGTAGCGGGGGGCGTGAATGAGCAGTTCTTC
CDR3aa: CASAAVAGGVNEQFF

j_gene: TRBJ2-1
v_gene: TRBV7-8
d_gene: NA
abundance: few
CDR3nt: TGTGCCAGCAGCTTTTTAGGTGGCAATGAGCAGTTCTTC
CDR3aa: CASSFLGGNEQFF

j_gene: TRBJ2-2
v_gene: TRBV14
d_gene: NA
abundance: NA
CDR3nt: TGTGCCAGCAGCCAAGTAACTACCGGGGAGCTGTTTTTT
CDR3aa: CASSQVTTGELFF

j_gene: TRBJ2-5
v_gene: TRBV13
d_gene: NA
abundance: NA
CDR3nt: TGTGCCAGCAGCCTCTTCCAGGAGACCCAGTACTTC
CDR3aa: CASSLFQETQYF

j_gene: TRBJ1-5
v_gene: TRBV5-5
d_gene: NA
abundance: NA
CDR3nt: TGTGCCAGCAGCTTGGCCTCGGCGGGGCAGGGCAATCAGCCCCAGCATTTT
CDR3aa: CASSLASAGQGNQPQHF

j_gene: TRBJ1-1
v_gene: TRBV12-5
d_gene: NA
abundance: NA
CDR3nt: TGTGCTAGTGGTCCTAACAGGAACACTGAAGCTTTCTTT
CDR3aa: CASGPNRNTEAFF

j_gene: TRBJ2-5
v_gene: TRBV7-9
d_gene: NA
abundance: NA
CDR3nt: TGTGCCAGCAGCTTCCCCCAAGAGACCCAGTACTTC
CDR3aa: CASSFPQETQYF

j_gene: TRBJ1-5
v_gene: TRBV6-1
d_gene: NA
abundance: NA
CDR3nt: TGTGCCAGCAGTGGGAGGCGCGTCAGGGACAATCGCAATCAGCCCCAGCATTTT
CDR3aa: CASSGRRVRDNRNQPQHF

j_gene: TRBJ2-7
v_gene: TRBV5-4
d_gene: NA
abundance: NA
CDR3nt: TGTGCCAGCAGCCCGATCCCGACGGATAGCTCCTACGAGCAGTACTTC
CDR3aa: CASSPIPTDSSYEQYF

j_gene: TRBJ1-2
v_gene: TRBV5-6
d_gene: TRBD1
abundance: NA
CDR3nt: TGTGCCAGCAGCCCCGGACAGGGTCGGTTCTATGGCTACACCTTC
CDR3aa: CASSPGQGRFYGYTF

j_gene: TRBJ2-5
v_gene: TRBV4-2
d_gene: TRBD2
abundance: NA
CDR3nt: TGTGCCAGCAGCCAAGTATCCCGGACTAGCTCTAGAGAGACCCAGTACTTC
CDR3aa: CASSQVSRTSSRETQYF

j_gene: TRBJ2-1
v_gene: TRBV6-5
d_gene: NA
abundance: NA
CDR3nt: TGTGCCAGCAGTTGGGTTACGGGGAATGAGCAGTTCTTC
CDR3aa: CASSWVTGNEQFF

j_gene: TRBJ2-3
v_gene: TRBV5-6
d_gene: NA
abundance: NA
CDR3nt: TGTGCCAGCAGCCAAGACCCGGATACGCAGTATTTT
CDR3aa: CASSQDPDTQYF

j_gene: TRBJ2-2
v_gene: TRBV27
d_gene: TRBD1
abundance: NA
CDR3nt: TGTGCCAGCAGTCGGAGCCACTTAAAGACAGGGGTCACCGGGGAGCTGTTTTTT
CDR3aa: CASSRSHLKTGVTGELFF

j_gene: TRBJ2-3
v_gene: TRBV9
d_gene: NA
abundance: NA
CDR3nt: TGTGCCAGCAGCGTAGACATCCGGGGTGAAACAGATACGCAGTATTTT
CDR3aa: CASSVDIRGETDTQYF

j_gene: TRBJ2-7
v_gene: TRBV5-5
d_gene: TRBD1
abundance: NA
CDR3nt: TGTGCCAGCAGCTTGATTCCCACCGGGACAGGGTCTTCCTACGAGCAGTACTTC
CDR3aa: CASSLIPTGTGSSYEQYF

j_gene: TRBJ2-2
v_gene: TRBV7-3
d_gene: NA
abundance: NA
CDR3nt: TGTGCCAGCAGCGTAGGTTTGTCTAGCGCGAACACCGGGGAGCTGTTTTTT
CDR3aa: CASSVGLSSANTGELFF

j_gene: TRBJ2-7
v_gene: TRBV5-6
d_gene: NA
abundance: once
CDR3nt: TGTGCCAGCAGCCGGACCGGGTCCGGGTCGTACTTC
CDR3aa: CASSRTGSGSYF

j_gene: TRBJ1-6
v_gene: TRBV19
d_gene: TRBD1
abundance: once
CDR3nt: TGTGCCAGTAGTGAGGGACAGGTGAATTCACCCCTCCACTTT
CDR3aa: CASSEGQVNSPLHF

j_gene: TRBJ2-5
v_gene: TRBV13
d_gene: TRBD2
abundance: NA
CDR3nt: TGTGCCAGCAGGACTAGCGGGGGGCAAGAGACCCAGTACTTC
CDR3aa: CASRTSGGQETQYF

j_gene: TRBJ2-2
v_gene: TRBV29-1
d_gene: TRBD2
abundance: NA
CDR3nt: TGCAGCGTTGACGACGAAAAATACCTAGCGGGGAAGGCCCAGAACACCGGGGAGCTGTTTTTT
CDR3aa: CSVDDEKYLAGKAQNTGELFF

j_gene: TRBJ2-5
v_gene: TRBV3-1/TRBV3-2
d_gene: NA
abundance: NA
CDR3nt: TGTGCCAGCAGCCAAGACGAGAAGACTACGTACTTC
CDR3aa: CASSQDEKTTYF